The rows below give T cell receptor beta chains drawn from one sample of a study of read filtering for tumor transcriptome and immune sequencing. MiXCR, run by TCRdb on the reads, gives a single entry per CDR3 protein. Seen here are 93,000 or so distinct CDR3 sequences, 20% to 25% observed once, and the top ten hold roughly 10%. Specimen: a population of CD138-negative cells sorted from bone marrow. The receptors stem from a donor at least 40 years old with multiple myeloma. The CDR3 runs from the conserved cysteine through the conserved F or W. Each record gives: V gene, D gene, clone size, J gene, CDR3 protein, CDR3 DNA. D genes are given only for firm matches. A clone size is listed for some rows: how often the clone was seen (once, few, many), or a class if it is expanded.

TRBV15,TRBD1,medium-sized,TRBJ2-5,CATSRQGAPGETQYF,TGTGCCACCAGCCGTCAGGGGGCACCAGGGGAGACCCAGTACTTC
TRBV28,TRBD1,many,TRBJ1-1,CASFRGHANTEAFF,TGTGCCAGTTTCAGGGGGCATGCGAACACTGAAGCTTTCTTT
TRBV28,TRBD2,many,TRBJ2-5,CASSLTSGGVETQYF,TGTGCCAGCAGTTTGACTAGCGGGGGGGTCGAGACCCAGTACTTC
TRBV2,TRBD1,many,TRBJ2-1,CASTPGQDYNEQFF,TGTGCCAGCACACCTGGACAGGACTACAATGAGCAGTTCTTC
TRBV7-2,NA,many,TRBJ2-5,CASSLERETQYF,TGTGCCAGCAGCTTAGAGAGAGAGACCCAGTACTTC
TRBV7-9,NA,many,TRBJ1-5,CASSLMTENQPQHF,TGTGCCAGCAGCTTGATGACTGAGAATCAGCCCCAGCATTTT
TRBV12-3/TRBV12-4,NA,NA,TRBJ2-5,CASSLRIPKTQYF,TGTGCCAGCAGTCTTAGGATACCAAAGACCCAGTACTTC
TRBV29-1,NA,NA,TRBJ2-3,CSVEATDTQYF,TGCAGCGTAGAAGCCACAGATACGCAGTATTTT
TRBV2,TRBD2,many,TRBJ2-1,CASSEVGGKNNEQFF,TGTGCCAGCAGTGAAGTCGGGGGGAAGAACAATGAGCAGTTCTTC
TRBV28,NA,many,TRBJ2-2,CASRVGANTGELFF,TGTGCCAGCCGCGTGGGGGCCAACACCGGGGAGCTGTTTTTT
TRBV7-2,TRBD2,NA,TRBJ2-3,CASSLGTSVRRDTQYF,TGTGCCAGCAGCCTCGGGACTAGCGTGCGGCGAGATACGCAGTATTTT
TRBV29-1,NA,many,TRBJ2-5,CSVEKGFAEETQYF,TGCAGCGTTGAAAAGGGGTTCGCCGAAGAGACCCAGTACTTC
TRBV2,TRBD2,many,TRBJ2-5,CASRSTGTSGETQYF,TGTGCCAGCAGATCTACCGGGACTAGCGGGGAGACCCAGTACTTC
TRBV6-6,TRBD2,many,TRBJ2-2,CASSLGGSTGELFF,TGTGCCAGCAGTCTGGGGGGGTCCACCGGGGAGCTGTTTTTT
TRBV20-1,NA,once,TRBJ2-7,CSARTPGQSLSYERYF,TGCAGTGCTAGAACCCCCGGACAGTCTCTCTCCTACGAGCGGTACTTC
TRBV6-6,NA,many,TRBJ1-1,CASSPRLGWNTEAFF,TGTGCCAGCAGCCCGCGGCTGGGATGGAACACTGAAGCTTTCTTT
TRBV30,NA,many,TRBJ1-5,CAWSTKGPRNQPQHF,TGTGCCTGGAGTACCAAGGGACCGCGAAATCAGCCCCAGCATTTT
TRBV11-2,TRBD2,NA,TRBJ2-1,CASSVTPGLAFHEQFF,TGTGCCAGCAGCGTTACTCCGGGACTAGCTTTTCATGAGCAGTTCTTC
TRBV2,NA,NA,TRBJ1-5,CASSQTFINQPQHF,TGTGCCAGCAGTCAGACATTTATCAATCAGCCCCAGCATTTT
TRBV11-2,NA,many,TRBJ2-1,CASSLSKANEQFF,TGTGCCAGCAGCTTATCCAAGGCCAATGAGCAGTTCTTC
TRBV7-9,NA,NA,TRBJ1-3,CASQGLSGNTIYF,TGTGCCAGCCAGGGTCTCTCTGGAAACACCATATATTTT
TRBV7-9,TRBD1,many,TRBJ2-5,CASSGRTGEVTQYF,TGTGCCAGCAGCGGAAGGACAGGGGAGGTGACCCAGTACTTC
TRBV11-2,NA,many,TRBJ1-2,CASKKTGPSYGYTF,TGTGCCAGCAAAAAGACAGGCCCCAGCTATGGCTACACCTTC
TRBV12-3/TRBV12-4,NA,many,TRBJ2-2,CAFSFRTFGTGELFF,TGTGCCTTCTCCTTTCGAACCTTTGGGACCGGGGAGCTGTTTTTT
TRBV7-8,TRBD1,NA,TRBJ2-7,CASSLRGQDSHEQYF,TGTGCCAGCAGCTTAAGGGGACAGGACTCCCACGAGCAGTACTTC
TRBV5-6,TRBD1,few,TRBJ1-1,CASSWTGGTEAFF,TGTGCCAGCAGCTGGACAGGGGGCACTGAAGCTTTCTTT
TRBV18,NA,many,TRBJ2-3,CASSRDWTTDTQYF,TGTGCCAGCTCACGGGACTGGACCACAGATACGCAGTATTTT
TRBV5-4,NA,few,TRBJ2-2,CASSLPRPGSTGELFF,TGTGCCAGCAGCTTGCCGCGGCCAGGGAGTACCGGGGAGCTGTTTTTT
TRBV28,NA,many,TRBJ2-3,CATKLLDGPWTDTQYF,TGTGCCACCAAACTGCTAGACGGCCCTTGGACGGATACGCAGTATTTT
TRBV28,NA,many,TRBJ2-3,CASSLNAGPLGTQYF,TGTGCCAGCAGTTTGAATGCAGGGCCCTTGGGTACGCAGTATTTT
TRBV21-1,NA,NA,TRBJ2-3,CASSLFGISGTVTKYF,TGTGCCAGCAGCCTTTTTGGGATTAGCGGGACAGTTACGAAGTATTTT
TRBV20-1,TRBD1,many,TRBJ2-7,CSAQTGLSYEQYF,TGCAGTGCTCAGACAGGGCTTTCCTACGAGCAGTACTTC
TRBV5-1,NA,many,TRBJ2-1,CASSHGWGFNEQFF,TGCGCCAGCAGTCATGGATGGGGCTTCAATGAGCAGTTCTTC
TRBV19,NA,many,TRBJ2-1,CASSIGRKVSYNEQFF,TGTGCCAGTAGTATAGGCAGGAAAGTCTCCTACAATGAGCAGTTCTTC
TRBV9,NA,NA,TRBJ2-3,CASSASGLRTDTQYF,TGTGCCAGCAGCGCCAGCGGACTCCGCACAGATACGCAGTATTTT
TRBV3-1,NA,many,TRBJ2-5,CASSHADGVTQYF,TGTGCCAGCAGCCATGCCGATGGAGTGACCCAGTACTTC
TRBV7-2,NA,medium-sized,TRBJ2-1,CARGTGLNNEQFF,TGTGCCCGGGGGACGGGACTTAACAATGAGCAGTTCTTC
TRBV5-1,NA,many,TRBJ1-1,CASSSAFLNTEAFF,TGCGCCAGCAGTAGCGCTTTCCTGAACACTGAAGCTTTCTTT
TRBV5-1,NA,few,TRBJ1-3,CASSSDVSGNTIYF,TGCGCCAGCAGCTCAGATGTCTCTGGAAACACCATATATTTT
TRBV5-1,TRBD1,many,TRBJ2-7,CASSTNPGQGWQQYF,TGCGCCAGCAGCACGAACCCCGGACAGGGGTGGCAGCAGTACTTC
TRBV5-1,TRBD2,many,TRBJ2-7,CASSLAAGDFYEQYF,TGCGCCAGCAGCTTGGCGGCGGGGGATTTTTACGAGCAGTACTTC
TRBV5-1,TRBD1,NA,TRBJ2-6,CASSLGRGPPGANVLTF,TGCGCCAGCAGCTTGGGTAGGGGGCCGCCTGGGGCCAACGTCCTGACTTTC
TRBV6-5,TRBD1,many,TRBJ1-5,CASSRTGRMSQPQHF,TGTGCCAGCAGCCGGACAGGGAGGATGAGTCAGCCCCAGCATTTT
TRBV4-2,NA,few,TRBJ2-5,CASSQSRQHQETQYF,TGTGCCAGCAGCCAATCTCGACAGCACCAAGAGACCCAGTACTTC
TRBV27,TRBD2,few,TRBJ2-3,CASSLFGLAGGTSTDTQYF,TGTGCCAGCAGTTTATTCGGACTAGCGGGGGGGACGAGCACAGATACGCAGTATTTT
TRBV6-5,NA,few,TRBJ1-1,CASSLGGGVSTEAFF,TGTGCCAGCAGTTTAGGCGGGGGGGTGAGCACTGAAGCTTTCTTT
TRBV5-4,NA,many,TRBJ2-2,CASSLEALSRATTGELFF,TGTGCCAGCAGCTTGGAAGCGCTGTCGCGAGCGACTACCGGGGAGCTGTTTTTT
TRBV5-1,NA,many,TRBJ2-1,CASRNREENEQFF,TGCGCCAGCCGGAACAGGGAGGAGAATGAGCAGTTCTTC
TRBV20-1,NA,NA,TRBJ2-3,CSADGQRTDTQYF,TGCAGTGCGGATGGACAGCGGACAGATACGCAGTATTTT
TRBV27,NA,once,TRBJ2-3,CASRESGVLGTQYF,TGTGCCAGCAGAGAGTCAGGGGTTTTGGGTACGCAGTATTTT
TRBV3-1,NA,NA,TRBJ2-3,CASAKRSTGTLTDTQYF,TGTGCCAGCGCTAAGAGGTCGACAGGGACTCTCACAGATACGCAGTATTTT
TRBV19,TRBD2,NA,TRBJ2-2,CASGRGGPNTGELFF,TGTGCCAGTGGACGCGGGGGGCCAAACACCGGGGAGCTGTTTTTT
TRBV4-1,NA,many,TRBJ2-3,CASSQATSTDTQYF,TGCGCCAGCAGCCAAGCGACAAGCACAGATACGCAGTATTTT